Reported below is one T cell receptor beta chain. This entry comes from a study of blood T cell repertoires in COVID-19. At the level of the study: Whether acute or convalescent, the COVID-19 samples came from the United States, Italy and Spain. From T cells, B-cell-depleted T cells, or PBMCs came the material, which was cDNA or gDNA.

Assay used: immunoSEQ multiplex PCR; TCRdb lists only in-frame clones, some missing. The top ten clones hold 0.78% of a sample with around 210,000 clones, approximately 87% of them seen once. The sequenced sample was peripheral blood. The source is a woman in her 70s with acute or convalescent COVID-19.

The CDR3 nucleotides are TGTGCCAGCAGTGGGGGGGACAGGGTACCGTTCTTC. Its translation: CASSGGDRVPFF. The chain combines TRBV2 with TRBJ2-1; 9 nucleotides align to TRBD1. Germline V gene lookup returns CDR1 SNHLY and CDR2 FYNNEI. Trimming removed 4 bases from V and 15 bases from J; junction bases left unmatched: 7. The CDR3 has 12 residues.